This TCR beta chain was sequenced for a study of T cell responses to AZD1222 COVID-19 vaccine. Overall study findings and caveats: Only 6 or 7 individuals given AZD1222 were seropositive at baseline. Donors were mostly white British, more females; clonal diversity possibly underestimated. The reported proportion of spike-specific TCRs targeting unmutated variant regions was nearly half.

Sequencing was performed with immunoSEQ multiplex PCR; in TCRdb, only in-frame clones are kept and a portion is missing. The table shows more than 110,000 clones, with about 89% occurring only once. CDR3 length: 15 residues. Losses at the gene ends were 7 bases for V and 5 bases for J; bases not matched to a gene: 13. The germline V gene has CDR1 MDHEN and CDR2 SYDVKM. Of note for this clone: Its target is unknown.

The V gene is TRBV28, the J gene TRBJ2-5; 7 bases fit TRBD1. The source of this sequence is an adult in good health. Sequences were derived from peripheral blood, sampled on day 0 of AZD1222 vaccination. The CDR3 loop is CASTPYGTDRETQYF. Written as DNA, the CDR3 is TGTGCCAGCACCCCATACGGGACAGACAGGGAGACCCAGTACTTC.